The present TCR beta chain was sequenced within a study of T-cell reconstitution after alpha-beta-depleted transplantation in children. About this clonotype itself: What it binds is unknown.

The ends were cut back, 6 bases at V and 2 bases at J, with 13 bases in the middle. CDR1 is KGHDR, CDR2 SFDVKD, per germline. The CDR3 covers 16 residues. Using unique molecular identifiers, the investigators prepared the TCRbeta library. TCRdb re-called the PCR reads through MiXCR, storing one row per CDR3 protein. The sample includes roughly 790,000 distinct CDR3 sequences, roughly 15% of them seen just once. Study conclusions and caveats: By one year post-transplant, T-cell counts and diversity largely arose from T cells that were newly produced. The high TCRbeta diversity at day 60 in some patients came from surviving recipient T cells and thymic progenitors.

The sequence was collected from a male patient under 18 who had a stem cell transplant for acute lymphoblastic leukemia, so the T cells may come from the graft donor. The V gene is TRBV24-1, the J gene TRBJ2-6; a possible D gene is TRBD2 (6 bases). This sample comprised PBMCs, mostly from graft donor cells, obtained 360 days after TCRalphabeta/CD19-depleted stem cell transplant. CDR3 bases: TGTGCCACCAGTCCCAGGGACTCTGCTGGGGCCAACGTCCTGACTTTC. Translating it yields CATSPRDSAGANVLTF.